The next 20 T cell receptor beta chains were all read from a single sample in a study of monozygotic twins with inflammatory bowel disease. TCRdb reworked the 5' RACE reads into one entry per CDR3 protein, no DNA. This listing includes 400,000 to 500,000 distinct CDR3 sequences. The specimen sequenced was blood. The receptors here all came from a human donor with ulcerative colitis or Crohn's disease, or a healthy co-twin of an affected twin (not recorded which).

This chain joins TRBV5-5 and TRBJ1-1; the D gene TCRdb calls, TRBD1, cannot be checked with no DNA. The CDR3 totals 15 residues. Looked up from germline, CDR1 is SGHKS and CDR2 is YYEKEE (reference sequence). CDR3 in amino acids: CASSSRPGMNTEAFF.

The rearrangement joins TRBV18 to TRBJ2-2; TCRdb's D call, TRBD2, is unchecked because there is no DNA. CDR1 and CDR2 (germline): KGHSH, LQKENI. This CDR3 contains 19 residues. CDR3 amino acids: CASSPPRSSGRANTGELFF.

The chain is built from TRBV20-1 and TRBJ1-5; the D call of TRBD1 rests on TCRdb alone, since no DNA is present to check it. The CDR3 consists of 14 residues. Looked up from germline, CDR1 is DFQATT and CDR2 is SNEGSKA (reference sequence). CDR3 region: CSATQGGRNQPQHF.

The chain combines TRBV27 with TRBJ1-2; TCRdb calls TRBD1, which cannot be checked without DNA. The CDR3 contains 14 residues. The V gene's germline CDR1 is MNHEY and CDR2 SMNVEV (reference sequence). This chain's CDR3 is CASRLTRKGDGYTF.

This chain connects TRBV7-2 to TRBJ1-6. The CDR3 sequence is 13 residues long. Germline CDR1 reads SGHTA; CDR2 reads FQGNSA. The CDR3 sequence: CASSLAADSPLHF.

The rearrangement links TRBV6-2 or TRBV6-3 to TRBJ2-1. The CDR3 runs to 14 residues. Germline V CDR1 and CDR2: MNHEY, SVGEGT. The CDR3 sequence is CASSYAVGPTEQFF.

This chain uses TRBV7-2 with TRBJ1-2; the TRBD1 assignment by TCRdb is unverifiable without DNA. Germline V lookup: CDR1 SGHTA, CDR2 FQGNSA. The CDR3 sequence is 15 residues long. The chain's CDR3 is CASSLRVPGRDGYTF.

The CDR3 spells CASPHRDGNTIYF. The V and J genes are TRBV21-1 and TRBJ1-3; TCRdb returns TRBD1, unconfirmable since there is no DNA. TRBV21-1 is a listed pseudogene. There are 13 residues in the CDR3.

The J gene is TRBJ2-3, the V gene TRBV15; the D call from TCRdb, TRBD1, cannot be confirmed without DNA. The CDR3 sequence is 13 residues long. Germline values: CDR1 LNHNV, CDR2 YYDKDF (reference sequence). The CDR3 loop reads CASKTGSTDTQYF.

This chain connects TRBV5-1 to TRBJ2-5. The CDR3 covers 14 residues. Germline V CDR1 and CDR2: SGHRS, YFSETQ. This CDR3 reads CASTSGRLQETQYF. The full variable domain, in which reference TRBV5-1 and TRBJ2-5 provide the parts outside the CDR3, is KAGVTQTPRYLIKTRGQQVTLSCSPISGHRSVSWYQQTPGQGLQFLFEYFSETQRNKGNFPGRFSGRQFSNSRSEMNVSTLELGDSALYLCASTSGRLQETQYFGPGTRLLVL.

The chain combines TRBV15 with TRBJ2-2; the TRBD2 assignment by TCRdb is unverifiable without DNA. Germline lookup yields CDR1 LNHNV and CDR2 YYDKDF (reference sequence). This CDR3 comprises 15 residues. The CDR3 region is CATGVGTIGPGELFF.

This CDR3 is CASSGQNLQETQYF. This chain connects TRBV6-1 to TRBJ2-5; TCRdb's D call, TRBD1, is unchecked because there is no DNA. The CDR3 covers 14 residues. Germline loops: CDR1 MNHNS, CDR2 SASEGT.

The rearrangement links TRBV20-1 to TRBJ2-1; TCRdb's assignment of TRBD2 cannot be checked, as there is no DNA. This CDR3 spans 16 amino acids. CDR1 and CDR2 from the germline V gene are DFQATT and SNEGSKA (reference sequence). CDR3 protein: CSARPSGRKSYNEQFF.

The V gene is TRBV20-1, the J gene TRBJ2-1. Per germline, CDR1 DFQATT and CDR2 SNEGSKA (reference sequence). There are 11 residues in the CDR3. This chain's CDR3 is CSARKKDEQFF.

This chain connects TRBV18 to TRBJ2-7; TCRdb's assignment of TRBD1 cannot be checked, as there is no DNA. Germline lookup yields CDR1 KGHSH and CDR2 LQKENI. The CDR3 runs 16 residues. This CDR3 is CASSPLGQGKSYEQYF.

The chain is built from TRBV5-1 and TRBJ2-4; the TCRdb call, TRBD1, lacks DNA for checking. Germline lookup yields CDR1 SGHRS and CDR2 YFSETQ. This CDR3 region has 19 residues. CDR3 protein: CASSADRGKTSVAKNIQYF.

The gene calls are TRBV6-1 and TRBJ1-4; TCRdb names TRBD1, which stays unverified in the absence of DNA. Germline CDR1 MNHNS, CDR2 SASEGT. The CDR3 is 16 residues long. CDR3 in amino acids: CASIPGHTPRCEKLFF.

This chain's CDR3 is CASSQKGEAFF. The chain recombines TRBV3-1 with TRBJ1-1; TCRdb selects TRBD1, and the lack of DNA leaves this call unchecked. This CDR3 region has 11 residues. Germline V gene sequence: CDR1 LGHDT, CDR2 YNNKEL (reference sequence).

V is TRBV7-2 and J is TRBJ2-5. CDR1 and CDR2 from the germline V gene are SGHTA and FQGNSA. There are 13 residues in the CDR3. The CDR3 sequence is CASSTSAQETQYF.

CDR3: CASSAGGGENQPQHF. The chain employs TRBV5-1 and TRBJ1-5. This CDR3 is 15 amino acids long. Per germline, CDR1 SGHRS and CDR2 YFSETQ.